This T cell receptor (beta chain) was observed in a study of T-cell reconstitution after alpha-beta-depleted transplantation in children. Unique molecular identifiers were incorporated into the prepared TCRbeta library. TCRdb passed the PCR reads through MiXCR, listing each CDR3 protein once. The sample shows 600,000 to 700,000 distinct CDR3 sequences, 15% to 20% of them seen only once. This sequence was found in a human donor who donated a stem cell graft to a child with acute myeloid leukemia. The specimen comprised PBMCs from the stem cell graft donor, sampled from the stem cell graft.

Here the CDR3 reads CATSDVPGDRAGYTF. CDR3 in DNA: TGTGCCACCAGTGATGTTCCCGGTGACAGGGCTGGCTACACCTTC. The gene calls are TRBV24-1 and TRBJ1-2; 7 bases are a match to TRBD1. The V segment lost 3 bases and the J segment 7 bases; nucleotides outside the gene matches: 10. Germline loops: CDR1 KGHDR, CDR2 SFDVKD. The CDR3 runs to 15 residues.